A selection of T cell receptor beta chains follows, all from one sample in a study of breast tumors, draining lymph nodes, adjacent tissues. TCRdb fed the multiplex PCR reads into MiXCR, producing one record per CDR3 protein. The sample lists tens of thousands of distinct CDR3 sequences, around 40% occurring once. What was sequenced was breast tumor tissue. These receptors were collected from a female donor with breast cancer. Some clones in this sample may be carry-over from other donors' samples. CDR3s include the opening cysteine and the closing phenylalanine or tryptophan. The D gene is left open where the match is weak. Clone size is given for some rows only: seen once, a few or many times, or a class if the clone is expanded.

abundance: -; v_gene: TRBV28; d_gene: -; j_gene: TRBJ2-3; CDR3nt: TGTGCCAGCAGTTTATTAGGGGAAAGCACAGATACGCAGTATTTT; CDR3aa: CASSLLGESTDTQYF
abundance: many; v_gene: TRBV20-1; d_gene: TRBD2; j_gene: TRBJ2-5; CDR3nt: TGCAGTGCTAGAGATTTTACTAGCGGGAAATCGCATCGCCCGGGATCCCAAGAGACCCAGTACTTC; CDR3aa: CSARDFTSGKSHRPGSQETQYF
abundance: -; v_gene: TRBV11-2; d_gene: -; j_gene: TRBJ2-7; CDR3nt: TGTGCCAGCAGCTTAGATCGGGGGGAGCAGTACTTC; CDR3aa: CASSLDRGEQYF
abundance: many; v_gene: TRBV4-3; d_gene: -; j_gene: TRBJ2-1; CDR3nt: TGCGCCAGCAGCCCGGGGGTGTCCTACAATGAGCAGTTCTTC; CDR3aa: CASSPGVSYNEQFF
abundance: -; v_gene: TRBV20-1; d_gene: TRBD1; j_gene: TRBJ1-4; CDR3nt: TGCAGTGTGATCGGGACAGCACGCTCTAAGAACGAAAAACTGTTTTTT; CDR3aa: CSVIGTARSKNEKLFF
abundance: many; v_gene: TRBV19; d_gene: -; j_gene: TRBJ2-5; CDR3nt: TGTGCCAGTAGTAGGCTTGCTAGGCACCAAGAGACCCAGTACTTC; CDR3aa: CASSRLARHQETQYF
abundance: many; v_gene: TRBV10-3; d_gene: TRBD2; j_gene: TRBJ2-2; CDR3nt: TGTGCCACTAACCCGGGACTAGCTAACACCGGGGAGCTGTTTTTT; CDR3aa: CATNPGLANTGELFF
abundance: many; v_gene: TRBV6-1; d_gene: TRBD1; j_gene: TRBJ1-4; CDR3nt: TGTGCCAGCATCCTGGGGGGGACAGACGCTGAAAAACTGTTTTTT; CDR3aa: CASILGGTDAEKLFF
abundance: many; v_gene: TRBV4-3; d_gene: TRBD1; j_gene: TRBJ1-5; CDR3nt: TGCGCCAGCAGCCAAGATCAGGGGGTGAGGCCCCAGCATTTT; CDR3aa: CASSQDQGVRPQHF
abundance: -; v_gene: TRBV19; d_gene: -; j_gene: TRBJ2-1; CDR3nt: TGTGCCAGTAGTATAAGGCCATACAATGAGCAGTTCTTC; CDR3aa: CASSIRPYNEQFF
abundance: -; v_gene: TRBV28; d_gene: -; j_gene: TRBJ1-5; CDR3nt: TGTGCCAGCAGTTTATTAGGGGGGTACCAGCATTTT; CDR3aa: CASSLLGGYQHF
abundance: many; v_gene: TRBV5-4; d_gene: -; j_gene: TRBJ2-7; CDR3nt: TGTGCCAGCAGCTTGTCCAGCGGTTCCTACTACGAGCAGTACTTC; CDR3aa: CASSLSSGSYYEQYF
abundance: once; v_gene: TRBV6-5; d_gene: TRBD1; j_gene: TRBJ1-2; CDR3nt: TGTGCCAGCAGTCGGACGACAGGGGGAAGTGGCTACACCTTC; CDR3aa: CASSRTTGGSGYTF
abundance: -; v_gene: TRBV19; d_gene: -; j_gene: TRBJ2-3; CDR3nt: TGTGCCAGTAGTACCACTAGATCCAGCGATACGCAGTATTTT; CDR3aa: CASSTTRSSDTQYF
abundance: many; v_gene: TRBV2; d_gene: -; j_gene: TRBJ2-7; CDR3nt: TGTGCCAGCAGTGTAAGGGGTTCTTCCTACGAGCAGTACTTC; CDR3aa: CASSVRGSSYEQYF
abundance: many; v_gene: TRBV4-3; d_gene: -; j_gene: TRBJ1-2; CDR3nt: TGCGCCAGCAGCCAAGATCAAGGGGGGGTAAACTATGGCTACACCTTC; CDR3aa: CASSQDQGGVNYGYTF
abundance: -; v_gene: TRBV20-1; d_gene: -; j_gene: TRBJ1-2; CDR3nt: TGCAGTGCTAGACCGGCGGGGGGCTACACCTTC; CDR3aa: CSARPAGGYTF
abundance: -; v_gene: TRBV10-1; d_gene: TRBD2; j_gene: TRBJ2-7; CDR3nt: TGCGCCAGCAGTGCTAGCGGAAGCGAGCAGTACTTC; CDR3aa: CASSASGSEQYF
abundance: -; v_gene: TRBV5-1; d_gene: -; j_gene: TRBJ2-1; CDR3nt: TGCGCCAGCAGCGGCTTCTCCTACAATGAGCAGTTCTTC; CDR3aa: CASSGFSYNEQFF
abundance: once; v_gene: TRBV5-1; d_gene: TRBD1; j_gene: TRBJ2-6; CDR3nt: TGCGCCAGCAGCTTCACGACAGGGTACACTGGGGCCAACGTCCTGACTTTC; CDR3aa: CASSFTTGYTGANVLTF
abundance: many; v_gene: TRBV6-1; d_gene: -; j_gene: TRBJ2-7; CDR3nt: TGTGCCAGCAGGCGTACAGGGACCAGGGAAGAGCAGTACTTC; CDR3aa: CASRRTGTREEQYF
abundance: many; v_gene: TRBV12-5; d_gene: -; j_gene: TRBJ2-1; CDR3nt: TGTGCTAGTGGCCGAGACAGGAGCTCCTACAATGAGCAGTTCTTC; CDR3aa: CASGRDRSSYNEQFF